This T cell receptor (beta chain) originates from a study of blood T cell repertoires in COVID-19. Study background: There were acute and convalescent COVID-19 samples, and they came from the United States, Italy and Spain. Sample material is recorded as cDNA or gDNA derived from T cells, B-cell-depleted T cells, or PBMCs.

In germline, CDR1 is SGHNT, CDR2 YYREEE (reference sequence). V was clipped by 3 bases and J by 4 bases; unmatched bases: 9. CDR3 length equals 16 residues. In the study's own analysis: Researchers report that nucleated cell counts were estimated from reference gene primer amplification. TCRdb keeps only in-frame clones here, not all; method: immunoSEQ multiplex PCR. D and trimming come from the DNA, and the V and J calls and clone size come from that table. The sample shows tens of thousands of clones, 75% to 90% of them seen only once. This receptor was identified in an elderly man with acute or convalescent COVID-19. V gene TRBV5-4 combines with J gene TRBJ2-3; 9 bases fit TRBD2. Sequencing was done on a sample of peripheral blood. In DNA, the CDR3 is TGTGCCAGCAGCTGGGATATAGCGGGAGTCCCAGATACGCAGTATTTT. Its protein is CASSWDIAGVPDTQYF.